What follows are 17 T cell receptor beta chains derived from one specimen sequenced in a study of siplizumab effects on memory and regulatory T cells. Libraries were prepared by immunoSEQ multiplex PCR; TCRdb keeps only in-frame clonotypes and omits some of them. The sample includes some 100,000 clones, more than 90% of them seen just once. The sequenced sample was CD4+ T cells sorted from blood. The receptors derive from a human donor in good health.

Written as DNA, the CDR3 is TGCGCCAGCAGCTTGGCCCAGTACGGGACGTCCGCTGGAAACACCATATATTTT. Translated, it gives CASSLAQYGTSAGNTIYF. V usage is TRBV5-1 and J usage is TRBJ1-3, with a weak D call TRBD1 (5 bases). This CDR3 contains 18 residues. V lost 0 bases, J lost 2 bases, and 18 bases lay in between. Per germline, CDR1 SGHRS and CDR2 YFSETQ.

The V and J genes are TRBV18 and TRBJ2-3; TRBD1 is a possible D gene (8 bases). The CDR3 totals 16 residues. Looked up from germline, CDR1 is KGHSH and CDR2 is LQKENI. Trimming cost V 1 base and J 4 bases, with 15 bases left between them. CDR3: CASSPLDREGPDTQYF. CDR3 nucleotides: TGTGCCAGCTCACCACTGGACAGGGAGGGCCCAGATACGCAGTATTTT.

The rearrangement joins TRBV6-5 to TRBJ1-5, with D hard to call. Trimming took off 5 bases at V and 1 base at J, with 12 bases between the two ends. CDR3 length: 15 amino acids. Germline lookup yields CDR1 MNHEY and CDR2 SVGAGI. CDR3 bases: TGTGCCAGCAGTCGTCGGGTTGGGAGCAATCAGCCCCAGCATTTT. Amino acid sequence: CASSRRVGSNQPQHF.

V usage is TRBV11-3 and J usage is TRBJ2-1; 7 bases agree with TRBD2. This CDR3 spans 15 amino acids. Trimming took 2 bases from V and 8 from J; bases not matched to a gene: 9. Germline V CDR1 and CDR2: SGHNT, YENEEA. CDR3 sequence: CASSLFTSAVDEQFF. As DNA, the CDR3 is TGTGCCAGCAGCTTATTCACTAGCGCAGTCGATGAGCAGTTCTTC. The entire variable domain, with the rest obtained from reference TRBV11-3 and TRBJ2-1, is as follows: EAGVVQSPRYKIIEKKQPVAFWCNPISGHNTLYWYLQNLGQGPELLIRYENEEAVDDSQLPKDRFSAERLKGVDSTLKIQPAELGDSAVYLCASSLFTSAVDEQFFGPGTRLTVL.

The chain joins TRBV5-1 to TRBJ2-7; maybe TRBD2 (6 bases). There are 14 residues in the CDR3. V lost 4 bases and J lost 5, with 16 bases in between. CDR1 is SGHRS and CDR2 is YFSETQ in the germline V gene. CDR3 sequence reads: CASSPRGGEDEQYF. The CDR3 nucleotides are TGCGCCAGCAGCCCCCGAGGAGGGGAGGACGAGCAGTACTTC.

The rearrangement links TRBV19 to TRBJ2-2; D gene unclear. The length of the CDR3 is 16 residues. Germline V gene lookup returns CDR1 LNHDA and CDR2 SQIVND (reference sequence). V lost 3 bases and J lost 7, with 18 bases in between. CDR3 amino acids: CASSMSVAAAVGELFF. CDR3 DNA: TGTGCCAGTAGTATGTCCGTGGCGGCCGCTGTCGGGGAGCTGTTTTTT.

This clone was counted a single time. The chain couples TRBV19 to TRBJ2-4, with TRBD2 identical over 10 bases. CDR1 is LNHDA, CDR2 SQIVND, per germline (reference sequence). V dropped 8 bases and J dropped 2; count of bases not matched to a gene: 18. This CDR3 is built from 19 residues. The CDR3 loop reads CASAGRSGGAFWSKNIQYF. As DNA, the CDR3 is TGTGCCAGTGCCGGAAGGAGCGGGGGGGCCTTTTGGTCCAAAAACATTCAGTACTTC.

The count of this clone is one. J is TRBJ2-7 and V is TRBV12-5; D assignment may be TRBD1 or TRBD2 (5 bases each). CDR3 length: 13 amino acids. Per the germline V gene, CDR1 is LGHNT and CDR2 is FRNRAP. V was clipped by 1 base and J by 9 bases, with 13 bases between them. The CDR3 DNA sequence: TGTGCTAGTGGTTTGGCGGGGCTTTGGGGGCAGTACTTC. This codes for CASGLAGLWGQYF.

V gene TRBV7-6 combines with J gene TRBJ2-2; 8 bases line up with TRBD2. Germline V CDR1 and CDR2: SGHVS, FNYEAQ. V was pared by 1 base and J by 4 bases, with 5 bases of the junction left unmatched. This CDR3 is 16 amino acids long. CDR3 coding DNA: TGTGCCAGCAGCTTAGTTAGCGGGGTCGCCACCGGGGAGCTGTTTTTT. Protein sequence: CASSLVSGVATGELFF.

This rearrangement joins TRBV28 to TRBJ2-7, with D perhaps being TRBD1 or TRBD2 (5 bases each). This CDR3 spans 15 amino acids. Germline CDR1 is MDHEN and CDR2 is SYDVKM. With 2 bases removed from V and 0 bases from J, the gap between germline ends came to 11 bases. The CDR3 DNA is TGTGCCAGCAGTTTAGAGGGGCGGAGCTCCTACGAGCAGTACTTC. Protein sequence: CASSLEGRSSYEQYF.

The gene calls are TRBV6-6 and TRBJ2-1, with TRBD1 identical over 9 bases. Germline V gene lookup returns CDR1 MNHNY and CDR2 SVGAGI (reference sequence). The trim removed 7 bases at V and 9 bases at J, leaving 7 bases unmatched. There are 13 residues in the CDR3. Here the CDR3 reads CASTRTGGGEQFF. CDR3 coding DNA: TGTGCCAGCACCAGAACAGGGGGCGGTGAGCAGTTCTTC.

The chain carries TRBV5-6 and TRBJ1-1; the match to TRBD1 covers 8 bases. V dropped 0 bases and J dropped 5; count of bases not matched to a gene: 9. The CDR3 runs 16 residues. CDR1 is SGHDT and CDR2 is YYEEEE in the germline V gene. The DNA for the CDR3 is TGTGCCAGCAGCTTGGAAACAGGGGGAGGGAGAACTGAAGCTTTCTTT. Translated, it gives CASSLETGGGRTEAFF.

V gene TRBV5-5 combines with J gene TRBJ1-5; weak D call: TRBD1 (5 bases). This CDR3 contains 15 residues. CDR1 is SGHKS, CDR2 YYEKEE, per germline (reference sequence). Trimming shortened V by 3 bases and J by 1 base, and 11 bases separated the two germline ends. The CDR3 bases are TGTGCCAGCAGCTCGGAGGGACTCAGCAATCAGCCCCAGCATTTT. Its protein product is CASSSEGLSNQPQHF. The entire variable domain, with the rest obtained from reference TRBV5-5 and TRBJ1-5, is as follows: DAGVTQSPTHLIKTRGQQVTLRCSPISGHKSVSWYQQVLGQGPQFIFQYYEKEERGRGNFPDRFSARQFPNYSSELNVNALLLGDSALYLCASSSEGLSNQPQHFGDGTRLSIL.

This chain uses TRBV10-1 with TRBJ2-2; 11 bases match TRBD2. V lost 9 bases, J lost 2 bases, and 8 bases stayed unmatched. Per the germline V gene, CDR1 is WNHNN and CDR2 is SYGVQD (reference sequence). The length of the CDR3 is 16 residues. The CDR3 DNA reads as TGCGCCAGTACAATTGGACTAGCGGGTAACACCGGGGAGCTGTTTTTT. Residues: CASTIGLAGNTGELFF.

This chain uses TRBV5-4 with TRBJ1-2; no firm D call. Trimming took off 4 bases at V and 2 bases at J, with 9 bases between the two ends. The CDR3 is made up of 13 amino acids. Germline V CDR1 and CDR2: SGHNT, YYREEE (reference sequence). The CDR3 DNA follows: TGTGCCAGCAGCCCAGACGTGAACTATGGCTACACCTTC. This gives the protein CASSPDVNYGYTF.

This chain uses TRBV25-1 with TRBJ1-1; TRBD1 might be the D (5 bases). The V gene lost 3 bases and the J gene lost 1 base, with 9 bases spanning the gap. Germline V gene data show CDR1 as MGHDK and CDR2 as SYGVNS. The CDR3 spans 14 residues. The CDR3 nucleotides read TGTGCCAGCAGTGAGGCAGGGACGAACACTGAAGCTTTCTTT. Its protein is CASSEAGTNTEAFF.

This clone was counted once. DNA for the CDR3: TGTGCCAGCAGCCCCGCGAATCAGCCCCAGCATTTT. Translation gives CASSPANQPQHF. The chain carries TRBV7-2 and TRBJ1-5; D unclear. With 5 bases removed from V and 4 bases from J, the gap between germline ends came to 6 bases. This CDR3 is 12 amino acids long. CDR1 is SGHTA, CDR2 FQGNSA, per germline. Together with reference TRBV7-2 and TRBJ1-5, the CDR3 gives the full variable domain: GAGVSQSPSNKVTEKGKDVELRCDPISGHTALYWYRQSLGQGLEFLIYFQGNSAPDKSGLPSDRFSAERTGGSVSTLTIQRTQQEDSAVYLCASSPANQPQHFGDGTRLSIL.